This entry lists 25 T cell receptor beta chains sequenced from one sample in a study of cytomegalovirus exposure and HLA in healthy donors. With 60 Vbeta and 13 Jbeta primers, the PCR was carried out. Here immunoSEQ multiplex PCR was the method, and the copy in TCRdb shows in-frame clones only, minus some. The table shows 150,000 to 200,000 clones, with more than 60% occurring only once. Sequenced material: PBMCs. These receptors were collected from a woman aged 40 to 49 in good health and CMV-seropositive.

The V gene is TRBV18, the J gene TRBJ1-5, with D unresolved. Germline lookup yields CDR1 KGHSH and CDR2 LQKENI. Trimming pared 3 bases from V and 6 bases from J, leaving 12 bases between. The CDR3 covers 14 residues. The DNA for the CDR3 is TGTGCCAGCTCACCTTACGGCGGAGGTCAGCCCCAGCATTTT. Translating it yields CASSPYGGGQPQHF.

CDR3 protein: CASSLRPALGEELFF. DNA for the CDR3: TGTGCCAGCAGCCTCAGACCCGCGTTAGGGGAGGAGCTGTTTTTT. The V and J genes are TRBV7-3 and TRBJ2-2, with TRBD1 as a possible D gene (5 bases). Between the trimmed V and J ends, which lost 5 bases and 10 bases, there was a span of 20 bases. Germline CDR1 is SGHTA and CDR2 is FQGTGA. CDR3 length: 15 amino acids.

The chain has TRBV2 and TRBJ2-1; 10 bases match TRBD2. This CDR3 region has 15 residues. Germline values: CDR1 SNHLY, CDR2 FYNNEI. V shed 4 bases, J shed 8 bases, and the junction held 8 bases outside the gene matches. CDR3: CASSVGAGGGDEQFF. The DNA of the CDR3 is TGTGCCAGCAGTGTTGGAGCGGGAGGGGGAGATGAGCAGTTCTTC.

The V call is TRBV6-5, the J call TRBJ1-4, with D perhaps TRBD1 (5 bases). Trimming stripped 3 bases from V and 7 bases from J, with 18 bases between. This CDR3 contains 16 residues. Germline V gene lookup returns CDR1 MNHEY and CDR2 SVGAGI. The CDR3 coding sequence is TGTGCCAGCAGTTATTCGCCGACGGTGGGGGGTGAAAAACTGTTTTTT. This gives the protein CASSYSPTVGGEKLFF.

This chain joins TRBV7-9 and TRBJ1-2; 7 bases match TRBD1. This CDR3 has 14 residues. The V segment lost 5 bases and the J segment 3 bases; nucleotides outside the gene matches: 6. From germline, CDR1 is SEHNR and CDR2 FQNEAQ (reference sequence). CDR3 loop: CASSHPTGHYGYTF. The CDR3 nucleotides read TGTGCCAGCAGCCACCCGACAGGGCACTATGGCTACACCTTC.

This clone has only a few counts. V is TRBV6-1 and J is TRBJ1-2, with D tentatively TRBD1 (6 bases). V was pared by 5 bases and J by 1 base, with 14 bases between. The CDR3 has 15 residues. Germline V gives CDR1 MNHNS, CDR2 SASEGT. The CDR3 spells CASSLSQGFNYGYTF. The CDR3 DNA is TGTGCCAGCAGTTTATCGCAGGGGTTTAACTATGGCTACACCTTC.

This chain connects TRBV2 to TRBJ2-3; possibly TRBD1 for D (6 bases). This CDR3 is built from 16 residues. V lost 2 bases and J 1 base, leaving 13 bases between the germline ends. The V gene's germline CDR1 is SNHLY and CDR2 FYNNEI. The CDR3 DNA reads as TGTGCCAGCAGTGAAAGGACAGCCTCGGGCACAGATACGCAGTATTTT. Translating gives CASSERTASGTDTQYF.

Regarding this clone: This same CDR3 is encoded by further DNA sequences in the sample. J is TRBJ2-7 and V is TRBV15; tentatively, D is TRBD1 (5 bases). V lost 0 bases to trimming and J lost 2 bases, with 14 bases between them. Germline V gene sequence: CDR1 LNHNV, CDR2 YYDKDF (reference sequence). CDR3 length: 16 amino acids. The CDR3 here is CATSRDLGAGAYEQYF. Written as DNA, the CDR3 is TGTGCCACCAGCAGAGATCTAGGGGCAGGTGCCTACGAGCAGTACTTC.

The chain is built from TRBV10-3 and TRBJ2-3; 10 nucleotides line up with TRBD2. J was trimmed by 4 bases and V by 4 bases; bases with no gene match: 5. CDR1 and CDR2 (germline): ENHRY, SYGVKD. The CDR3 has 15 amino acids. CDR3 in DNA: TGTGCCATCAGTGGAGCGGGAGGGCGAGCAGATACGCAGTATTTT. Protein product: CAISGAGGRADTQYF.

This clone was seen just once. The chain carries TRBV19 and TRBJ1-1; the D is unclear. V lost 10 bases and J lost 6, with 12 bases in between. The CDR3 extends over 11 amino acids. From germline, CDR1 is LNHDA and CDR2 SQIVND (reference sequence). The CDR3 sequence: CATLTAAEAFF. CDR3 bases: TGTGCCACTCTCACGGCGGCTGAAGCTTTCTTT.

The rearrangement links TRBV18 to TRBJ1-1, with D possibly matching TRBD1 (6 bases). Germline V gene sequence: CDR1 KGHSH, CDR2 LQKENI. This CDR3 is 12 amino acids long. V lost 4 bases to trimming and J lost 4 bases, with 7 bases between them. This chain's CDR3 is CASSRGLTEAFF. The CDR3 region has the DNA TGTGCCAGCTCACGGGGGCTCACTGAAGCTTTCTTT.

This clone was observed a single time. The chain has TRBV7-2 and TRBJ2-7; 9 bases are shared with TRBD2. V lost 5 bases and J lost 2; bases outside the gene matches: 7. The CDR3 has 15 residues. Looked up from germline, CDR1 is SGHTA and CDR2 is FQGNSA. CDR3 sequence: CASSPMGGRAYEQYF. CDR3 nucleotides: TGTGCCAGCAGCCCAATGGGCGGGAGGGCCTACGAGCAGTACTTC.

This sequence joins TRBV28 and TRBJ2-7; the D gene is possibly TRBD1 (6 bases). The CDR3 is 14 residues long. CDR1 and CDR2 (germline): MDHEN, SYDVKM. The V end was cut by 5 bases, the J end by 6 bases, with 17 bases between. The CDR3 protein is CASSTYSTRGEQYF. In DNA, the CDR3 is TGTGCCAGCAGTACATACAGTACCAGGGGCGAGCAGTACTTC.

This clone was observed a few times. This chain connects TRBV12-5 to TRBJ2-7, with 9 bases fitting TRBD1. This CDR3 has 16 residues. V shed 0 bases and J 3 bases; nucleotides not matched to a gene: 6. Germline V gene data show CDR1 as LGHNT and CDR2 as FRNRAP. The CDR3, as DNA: TGTGCTAGTGGTTTGGTAGTAAGGACAGGGGACTACGAGCAGTACTTC. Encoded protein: CASGLVVRTGDYEQYF.

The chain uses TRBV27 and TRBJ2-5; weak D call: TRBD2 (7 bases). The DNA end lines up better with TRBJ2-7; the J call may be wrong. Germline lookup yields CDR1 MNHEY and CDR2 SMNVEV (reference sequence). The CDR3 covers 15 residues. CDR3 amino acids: CASSPLPRRGGEQYF. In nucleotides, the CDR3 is TGTGCCAGCAGTCCCCTCCCTCGAAGGGGGGGCGAGCAGTACTTC.

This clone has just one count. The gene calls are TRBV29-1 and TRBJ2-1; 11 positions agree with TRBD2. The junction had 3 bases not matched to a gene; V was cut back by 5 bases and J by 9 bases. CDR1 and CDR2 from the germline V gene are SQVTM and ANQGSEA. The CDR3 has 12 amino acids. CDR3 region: CSVLAGGGEQFF. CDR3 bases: TGCAGCGTTCTAGCGGGAGGCGGTGAGCAGTTCTTC.

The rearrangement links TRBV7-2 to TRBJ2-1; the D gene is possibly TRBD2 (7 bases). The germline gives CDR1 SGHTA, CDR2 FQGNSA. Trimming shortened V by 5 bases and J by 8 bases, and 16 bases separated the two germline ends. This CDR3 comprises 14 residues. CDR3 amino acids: CASSPPGGNYEQFF. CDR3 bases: TGTGCCAGCAGCCCCCCGGGGGGCAATTATGAGCAGTTCTTC.

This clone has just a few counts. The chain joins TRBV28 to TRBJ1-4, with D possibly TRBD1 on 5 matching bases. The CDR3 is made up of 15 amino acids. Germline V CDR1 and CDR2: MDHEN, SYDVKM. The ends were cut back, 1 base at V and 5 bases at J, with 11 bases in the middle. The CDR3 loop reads CASSLLAGINEKLFF. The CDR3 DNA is TGTGCCAGCAGTTTATTGGCAGGGATAAATGAAAAACTGTTTTTT.

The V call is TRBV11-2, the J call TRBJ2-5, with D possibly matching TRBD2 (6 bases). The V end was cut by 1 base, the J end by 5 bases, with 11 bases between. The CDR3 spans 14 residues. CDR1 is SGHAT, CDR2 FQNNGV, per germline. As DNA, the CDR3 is TGTGCCAGCAGCTTAGCGGGAGTTGAGGAGACCCAGTACTTC. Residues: CASSLAGVEETQYF.

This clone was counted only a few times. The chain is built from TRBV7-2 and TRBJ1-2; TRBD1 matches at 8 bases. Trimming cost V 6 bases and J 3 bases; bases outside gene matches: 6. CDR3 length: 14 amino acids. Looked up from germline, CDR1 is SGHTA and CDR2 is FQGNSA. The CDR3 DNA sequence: TGTGCCAGCAGACCGACAGGGGTGGACTATGGCTACACCTTC. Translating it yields CASRPTGVDYGYTF.

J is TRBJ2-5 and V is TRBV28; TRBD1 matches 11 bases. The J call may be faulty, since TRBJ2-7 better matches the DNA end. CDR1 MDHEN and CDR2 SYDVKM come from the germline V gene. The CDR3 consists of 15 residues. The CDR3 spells CASSSPGTGGNEQYF. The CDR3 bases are TGTGCCAGCAGTTCCCCCGGGACAGGGGGGAACGAGCAGTACTTC.

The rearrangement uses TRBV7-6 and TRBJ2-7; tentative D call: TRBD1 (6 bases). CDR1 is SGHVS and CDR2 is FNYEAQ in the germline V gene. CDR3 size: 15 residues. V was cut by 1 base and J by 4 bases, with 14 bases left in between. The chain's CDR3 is CASSLEQGAKYEQYF. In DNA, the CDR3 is TGTGCCAGCAGCTTAGAACAGGGAGCTAAGTACGAGCAGTACTTC.

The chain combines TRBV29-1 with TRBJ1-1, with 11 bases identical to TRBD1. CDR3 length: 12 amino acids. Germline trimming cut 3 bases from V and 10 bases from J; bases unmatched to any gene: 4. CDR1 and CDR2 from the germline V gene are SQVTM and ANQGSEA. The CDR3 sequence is CSVEDRGRGAFF. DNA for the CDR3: TGCAGCGTTGAGGACAGGGGGCGTGGAGCTTTCTTT.

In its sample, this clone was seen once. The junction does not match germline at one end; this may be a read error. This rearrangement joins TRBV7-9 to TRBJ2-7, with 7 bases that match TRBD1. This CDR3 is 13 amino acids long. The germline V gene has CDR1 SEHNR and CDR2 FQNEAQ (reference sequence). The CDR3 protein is CSSSSSQGREQYF. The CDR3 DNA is TGTTCCAGCAGCTCCTCACAGGGGAGAGAGCAGTACTTC.

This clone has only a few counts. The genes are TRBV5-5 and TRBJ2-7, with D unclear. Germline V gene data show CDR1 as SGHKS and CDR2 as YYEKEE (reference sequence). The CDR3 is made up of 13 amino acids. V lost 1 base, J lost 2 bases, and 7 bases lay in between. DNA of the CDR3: TGTGCCAGCAGCTTGCGGAGCACCTACGAGCAGTACTTC. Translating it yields CASSLRSTYEQYF.